A single sample is the source of the 3 T cell receptor beta chains below, sequenced in a study of cytomegalovirus exposure and HLA in healthy donors. PCR primers comprised 60 Vbeta and 13 Jbeta primers. Libraries were prepared by immunoSEQ multiplex PCR; TCRdb keeps only in-frame clonotypes and omits some of them. The sample lists some 210,000 clones, roughly 76% occurring once. Sample: PBMCs. The source is a woman aged 25 to 39 in good health and CMV-seropositive.

The V call is TRBV4-3, the J call TRBJ1-2; 10 bases are a match to TRBD1. The germline gives CDR1 LGHNA, CDR2 YSLEER. After removal of 4 bases from V and 6 bases from J, the junction contained 11 bases not matched to a gene. The length of the CDR3 is 16 residues. The CDR3 here is CASSPGQGKYRHGYTF. The CDR3 region has the DNA TGCGCCAGCAGCCCGGGACAGGGGAAATATCGTCATGGCTACACCTTC.

The genes are TRBV27 and TRBJ2-1; 7 bases align to TRBD1. The J segment lost 7 bases and the V segment lost 5 bases, leaving 14 bases of the junction unmatched. The CDR3 has 16 amino acids. CDR1 and CDR2 (germline): MNHEY, SMNVEV (reference sequence). As DNA, the CDR3 is TGTGCCAGCAGTCTAACCTCGACAGGGCTTAGGAATGAGCAGTTCTTC. As protein: CASSLTSTGLRNEQFF.

V gene TRBV6-6 combines with J gene TRBJ1-2, with 7 bases fitting TRBD1. CDR1 MNHNY and CDR2 SVGAGI come from the germline V gene (reference sequence). The CDR3 has 13 residues. Trimming removed 5 bases from V and 4 bases from J; junction bases left unmatched: 4. CDR3 in DNA: TGTGCCAGCAGTACCCAGGGGGGCTATGGCTACACCTTC. Its protein is CASSTQGGYGYTF.